This entry lists 7 T cell receptor beta chains sequenced from one sample in a study of CD8+ T cells in alopecia areata. Following extraction, RNA underwent reverse transcription to cDNA, which served as the sequencing template. This table comes from immunoSEQ multiplex PCR, and its TCRdb copy is limited to in-frame clones, with some not included. The table has 200,000 to 250,000 clones, about two fifths seen once. Treatment of the sample: oral pan-JAK inhibitor, 5-10 mg twice daily. This specimen was CD4+ T cells sorted from blood, taken at week 34, from a patient treated with tofacitinib. Source of these receptors: a human donor with alopecia areata.

In its sample, this clone was seen a few times. Other DNA variants within this sample encode the same CDR3. The V and J genes are TRBV5-6 and TRBJ1-1; D uncertain. Trimming took off 0 bases at V and 8 bases at J, with 5 bases between the two ends. This CDR3 has 11 residues. Looked up from germline, CDR1 is SGHDT and CDR2 is YYEEEE. The CDR3 protein is CASSLGPEAFF. The CDR3 coding sequence is TGTGCCAGCAGCTTGGGGCCAGAAGCTTTCTTT.

The chain couples TRBV5-1 to TRBJ2-7; no clear D. The V gene lost 2 bases and the J gene lost 3 bases, with 9 bases spanning the gap. Germline CDR1 is SGHRS and CDR2 is YFSETQ. This CDR3 region has 13 residues. In nucleotides, the CDR3 is TGCGCCAGCAGCTTCCCTGGTCACTACGAGCAGTACTTC. Translating it yields CASSFPGHYEQYF. Supplemented by reference TRBV5-1 and TRBJ2-7, the full variable domain reads KAGVTQTPRYLIKTRGQQVTLSCSPISGHRSVSWYQQTPGQGLQFLFEYFSETQRNKGNFPGRFSGRQFSNSRSEMNVSTLELGDSALYLCASSFPGHYEQYFGPGTRLTVT.

V and J are TRBV7-2 and TRBJ1-2; D is undetermined. Germline V CDR1 and CDR2: SGHTA, FQGNSA. V was pared by 2 bases and J by 2 bases, with 9 bases between. The CDR3 extends over 14 amino acids. The CDR3 coding sequence is TGTGCCAGCAGCTTACCCAGGACCAACTATGGCTACACCTTC. Its translation: CASSLPRTNYGYTF.

The chain couples TRBV25-1 to TRBJ2-1, with 7 bases fitting TRBD2. The CDR3 loop spans 17 amino acids. The germline gives CDR1 MGHDK, CDR2 SYGVNS. The trim removed 0 bases at V and 4 bases at J, leaving 9 bases unmatched. The CDR3 protein is CASSEYNLAARYNEQFF. In nucleotides, the CDR3 is TGTGCCAGCAGTGAATACAACCTAGCGGCCCGGTACAATGAGCAGTTCTTC.

The chain recombines TRBV14 with TRBJ1-2; 7 positions agree with TRBD1. V lost 0 bases, J lost 10 bases, and 8 bases stayed unmatched. The CDR3 is made up of 14 amino acids. Per the germline V gene, CDR1 is SGHDN and CDR2 is FVKESK. CDR3 sequence reads: CASSQDVRGGVYTF. The CDR3 DNA sequence: TGTGCCAGCAGCCAAGATGTGCGAGGGGGCGTCTACACCTTC.

The V call is TRBV29-1, the J call TRBJ1-5; 9 bases are shared with TRBD1. This CDR3 is built from 16 residues. CDR1 is SQVTM, CDR2 ANQGSEA, per germline. V lost 4 bases, J lost 7 bases, and 14 bases stayed unmatched. Here the CDR3 reads CSVVYNTGGLWQPQHF. In DNA, the CDR3 is TGCAGCGTTGTATACAACACAGGGGGCCTTTGGCAGCCCCAGCATTTT.

The chain uses TRBV5-1 and TRBJ1-6; D is uncertain. V lost 2 bases, J lost 9 bases, and 12 bases lay in between. The CDR3 runs 14 residues. Germline V gives CDR1 SGHRS, CDR2 YFSETQ. CDR3 residues: CASSLQDGSSPLHF. The CDR3 nucleotides are TGCGCCAGCAGCTTACAAGACGGGAGTTCACCCCTCCACTTT.